This T cell receptor (beta chain) comes out of a study of blood T cell repertoires in COVID-19. Libraries were prepared by immunoSEQ multiplex PCR; TCRdb keeps only in-frame clonotypes and omits some of them. The sample carries approximately 330,000 clones, 80% to 90% recorded once. Germline V gene lookup returns CDR1 KGHSH and CDR2 LQKENI. V was trimmed by 6 bases and J by 0 bases, leaving 7 bases between them. This CDR3 contains 13 residues. The sample consisted of peripheral blood. This sequence was found in a man aged 25 to 40 with COVID-19, enrolled during active disease. The V and J genes are TRBV18 and TRBJ2-3; D remains ambiguous. Here the CDR3 reads CASSLTSTDTQYF. In nucleotides, the CDR3 is TGTGCCAGCTCCCTCACTAGCACAGATACGCAGTATTTT.